This passage covers 8 T cell receptor beta chains from one sample sequenced in a study of T cell responses to AZD1222 COVID-19 vaccine. The assay was immunoSEQ multiplex PCR, and TCRdb's table has in-frame clones only and misses some. The sample lists about 75,000 clones; around 89% were seen once. The specimen comprised peripheral blood, sampled 28 days after the second dose of the MenACWY control vaccine. These receptor sequences come from an adult who received the MenACWY meningococcal vaccine as a control.

V gene TRBV4-1 combines with J gene TRBJ1-4; 10 bases match TRBD1. The CDR3 consists of 13 residues. V was pared by 4 bases and J by 10 bases, with 3 bases of the junction left unmatched. CDR1 and CDR2 (germline): MGHRA, YSYEKL. The DNA of the CDR3 is TGCGCCAGCAGCCCCCGGGACAGGGGAAAACTGTTTTTT. As protein: CASSPRDRGKLFF.

This clone was seen just once. This chain connects TRBV9 to TRBJ2-3; TRBD2 agrees at 12 bases. The CDR3 is 18 amino acids. Germline V gives CDR1 SGDLS, CDR2 YYNGEE. The ends lost 4 bases at V and 1 base at J; junction bases unmatched: 10. The CDR3: CASSFLAGGQLGTDTQYF. In DNA form, the CDR3 reads TGTGCCAGCAGCTTCCTAGCGGGGGGGCAGCTCGGCACAGATACGCAGTATTTT. The variable domain in full, completed from reference TRBV9 and TRBJ2-3, reads DSGVTQTPKHLITATGQRVTLRCSPRSGDLSVYWYQQSLDQGLQFLIQYYNGEERAKGNILERFSAQQFPDLHSELNLSSLELGDSALYFCASSFLAGGQLGTDTQYFGPGTRLTVL.

This clone was seen a few times. CDR3 in amino acids: CASSLITGGEIGYGYTF. In DNA, the CDR3 is TGTGCCAGCAGCTTAATAACAGGGGGCGAGATTGGCTATGGCTACACCTTC. V and J are TRBV11-2 and TRBJ1-2, with 9 bases lining up with TRBD1. Germline V CDR1 and CDR2: SGHAT, FQNNGV. This CDR3 contains 17 residues. V lost 2 bases to trimming and J lost 4 bases; unmatched junction nucleotides: 11.

The gene calls are TRBV19 and TRBJ1-4; D is ambiguous. This CDR3 is 14 amino acids long. Germline-derived CDR1 and CDR2 are LNHDA and SQIVND (reference sequence). Trimming left V 8 bases short and J 0 bases short, with 10 bases between. The CDR3 region is CASRIPSTNEKLFF. For the CDR3, the DNA is TGTGCCAGTCGGATCCCCTCAACTAATGAAAAACTGTTTTTT.

This clone occurred a few times. V and J are TRBV18 and TRBJ1-1, with no clear D. Between the trimmed V and J ends, which lost 5 bases and 0 bases, there was a span of 7 bases. The CDR3 totals 13 residues. Germline V gives CDR1 KGHSH, CDR2 LQKENI. CDR3 sequence (DNA): TGTGCCAGCTCAGGCATTGTGAACACTGAAGCTTTCTTT. Translation: CASSGIVNTEAFF.

The J gene is TRBJ2-7, the V gene TRBV21-1; the table calls TRBD1, which could not be checked here. TRBV21-1 is tagged as a pseudogene. The CDR3 spans 15 residues. In DNA form, the CDR3 reads TGTGCCAGCAGCAAAAAGGAGGGACAGGGATTGGTAGGGTACTTC. This sequence encodes CASSKKEGQGLVGYF.

The gene calls are TRBV12-3 or TRBV12-4 and TRBJ2-1; D is unclear. CDR3 length: 13 amino acids. V was cut by 3 bases and J by 5 bases, with 8 bases left in between. The CDR3 protein is CASSFSANNEQFF. CDR3 DNA sequence: TGTGCCAGCAGTTTTAGTGCCAACAATGAGCAGTTCTTC.

CDR3 residues: CASTSSSRGTDTQYF. DNA for the CDR3: TGTGCCAGTACTTCCTCCAGTAGGGGTACAGATACGCAGTATTTT. This chain joins TRBV19 and TRBJ2-3, with a tentative D call TRBD1 (5 bases). Germline V gene data show CDR1 as LNHDA and CDR2 as SQIVND (reference sequence). The V end was cut by 7 bases, the J end by 3 bases, with 17 bases between. The CDR3 runs 15 residues.